The present TCR beta chain was sequenced within a study of vaccination effects on CD4 cells after COVID-19. Study-level information: The study obtained samples from two convalescent patients 16 days and one week before vaccination.

Using immunoSEQ multiplex PCR, the repertoire was profiled, and TCRdb retains in-frame clones only, with some absent. The sample has around 30,000 clones, 77% seen once. The ViraFEST assay expanded antigen-specific CD4+ T cells with viral peptide pools before sequencing. Having been cultured for around nine days, the cells underwent CD4+ T cell isolation. The person acquired a PCR-confirmed SARS-CoV-2 infection between March and December 2020. Researchers reported culturing two million PBMC in each well, adding 8 to 10 IU/ml IL-2 and 10 ug/ml peptides. The CDR3 consists of 14 residues. Germline V gene sequence: CDR1 GTSNPN, CDR2 SVGIG (reference sequence). The V gene end was trimmed by 0 bases and the J gene end by 5 bases; junction bases not matched to a gene: 6. A word on this clone: Its cognate antigen is unknown.

This receptor was obtained from a human donor who had a prior SARS-CoV-2 infection. The chain carries TRBV30 and TRBJ1-2; 7 nucleotides align to TRBD1. The sample here was CD4+ T cells from PBMCs cultured with HCoV-NL63 spike peptides, taken before COVID-19 vaccination. CDR3 sequence (DNA): TGTGCCTGGAGTGTTGACAGGGTTTCGTATGGCTACACCTTC. It translates to CAWSVDRVSYGYTF.